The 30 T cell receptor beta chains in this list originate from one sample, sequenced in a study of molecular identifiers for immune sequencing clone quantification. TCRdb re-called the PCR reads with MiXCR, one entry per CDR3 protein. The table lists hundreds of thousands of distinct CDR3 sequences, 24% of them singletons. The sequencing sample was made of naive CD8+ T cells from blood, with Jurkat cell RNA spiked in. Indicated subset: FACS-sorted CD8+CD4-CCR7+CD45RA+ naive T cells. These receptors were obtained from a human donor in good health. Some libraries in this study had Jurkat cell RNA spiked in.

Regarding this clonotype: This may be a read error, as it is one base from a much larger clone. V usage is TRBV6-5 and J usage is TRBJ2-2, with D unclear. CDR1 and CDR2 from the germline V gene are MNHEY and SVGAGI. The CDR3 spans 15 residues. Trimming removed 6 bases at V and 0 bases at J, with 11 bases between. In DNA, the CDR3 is TGTGCCAGCAGACCCGACGGGTCGAACACCGGGGAGCTGTTTTTT. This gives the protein CASRPDGSNTGELFF.

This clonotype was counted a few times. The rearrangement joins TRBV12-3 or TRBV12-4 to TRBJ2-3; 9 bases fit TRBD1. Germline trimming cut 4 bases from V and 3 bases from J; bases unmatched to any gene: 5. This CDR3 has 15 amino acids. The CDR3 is CASSSGTGITDTQYF. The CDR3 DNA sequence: TGTGCCAGCAGTTCCGGGACAGGGATAACAGATACGCAGTATTTT.

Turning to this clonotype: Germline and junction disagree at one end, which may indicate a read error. Here the CDR3 reads CVSSESGRAYEQYF. In nucleotides, the CDR3 is TGTGTCAGCAGTGAATCGGGCAGGGCCTACGAGCAGTACTTC. This chain connects TRBV25-1 to TRBJ2-7; D is possibly TRBD1 (5 bases). This CDR3 is built from 14 residues. Germline CDR1 MGHDK, CDR2 SYGVNS.

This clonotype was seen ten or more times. This CDR3 is CASSVDFYNEQFF. The CDR3 DNA sequence: TGCGCCAGCAGCGTGGACTTCTACAATGAGCAGTTCTTC. The chain uses TRBV5-1 and TRBJ2-1; D is perhaps TRBD2 (5 bases). The CDR3 runs to 13 residues. Per germline, CDR1 SGHRS and CDR2 YFSETQ. Trimming pared 4 bases from V and 3 bases from J, leaving 8 bases between. The variable domain in full, completed from reference TRBV5-1 and TRBJ2-1, reads KAGVTQTPRYLIKTRGQQVTLSCSPISGHRSVSWYQQTPGQGLQFLFEYFSETQRNKGNFPGRFSGRQFSNSRSEMNVSTLELGDSALYLCASSVDFYNEQFFGPGTRLTVL.

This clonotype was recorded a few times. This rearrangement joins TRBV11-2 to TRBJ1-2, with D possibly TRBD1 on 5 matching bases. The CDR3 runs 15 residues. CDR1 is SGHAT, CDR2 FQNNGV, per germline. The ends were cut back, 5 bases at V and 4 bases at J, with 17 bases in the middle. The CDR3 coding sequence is TGTGCCAGCAGCCCCCTGTCCCGGGGCGGCTATGGCTACACCTTC. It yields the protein CASSPLSRGGYGYTF.

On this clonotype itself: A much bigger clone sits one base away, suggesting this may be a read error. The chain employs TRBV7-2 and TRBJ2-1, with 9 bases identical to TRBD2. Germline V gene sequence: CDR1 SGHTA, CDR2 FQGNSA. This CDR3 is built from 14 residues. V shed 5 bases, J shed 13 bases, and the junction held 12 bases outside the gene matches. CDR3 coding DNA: TGTGCCAGCAGCCCGGGACTAGCCGGAGAGACCCAGTTCTTC. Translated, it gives CASSPGLAGETQFF. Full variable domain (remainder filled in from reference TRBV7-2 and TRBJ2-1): GAGVSQSPSNKVTEKGKDVELRCDPISGHTALYWYRQSLGQGLEFLIYFQGNSAPDKSGLPSDRFSAERTGGSVSTLTIQRTQQEDSAVYLCASSPGLAGETQFFGPGTRLTVL.

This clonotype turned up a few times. The CDR3 DNA reads as TGTGCCATCAGTGGGCCAGGCACTGAAGCTTTCTTT. Protein sequence: CAISGPGTEAFF. This rearrangement joins TRBV10-3 to TRBJ1-1; no clear D. V was cut by 4 bases and J by 4 bases, with 7 bases left in between. There are 12 residues in the CDR3. The V gene's germline CDR1 is ENHRY and CDR2 SYGVKD.

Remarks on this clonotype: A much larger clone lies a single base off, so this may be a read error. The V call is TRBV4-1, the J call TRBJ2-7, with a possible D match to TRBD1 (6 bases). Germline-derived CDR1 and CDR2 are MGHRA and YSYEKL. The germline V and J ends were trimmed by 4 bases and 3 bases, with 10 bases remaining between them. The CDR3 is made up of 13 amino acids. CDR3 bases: TGCGCCAGCAGCCCTCCCAGGGGCTACGAGCAGTACTTC. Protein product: CASSPPRGYEQYF.

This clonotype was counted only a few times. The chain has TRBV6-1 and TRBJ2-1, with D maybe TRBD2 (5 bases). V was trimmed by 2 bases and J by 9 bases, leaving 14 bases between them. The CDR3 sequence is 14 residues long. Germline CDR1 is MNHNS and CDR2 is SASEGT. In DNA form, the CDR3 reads TGTGCCAGCAGTGAATCGGTAGCTAGCATTGAGCAGTTCTTC. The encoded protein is CASSESVASIEQFF.

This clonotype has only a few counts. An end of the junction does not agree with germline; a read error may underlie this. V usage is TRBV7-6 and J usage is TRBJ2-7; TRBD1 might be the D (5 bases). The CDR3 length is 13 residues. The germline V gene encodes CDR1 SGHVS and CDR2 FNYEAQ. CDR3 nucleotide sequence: TGTGCCTGCAGCTTAGACAGCTCCTACGAGCAGTACTTC. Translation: CACSLDSSYEQYF.

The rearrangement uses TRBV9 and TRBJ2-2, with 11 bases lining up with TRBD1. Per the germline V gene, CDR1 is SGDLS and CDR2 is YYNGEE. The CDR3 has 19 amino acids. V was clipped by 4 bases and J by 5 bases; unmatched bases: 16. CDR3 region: CASSRIYRTGGIGTGELFF. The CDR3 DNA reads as TGTGCCAGCAGCCGAATATATAGGACAGGGGGCATAGGGACCGGGGAGCTGTTTTTT.

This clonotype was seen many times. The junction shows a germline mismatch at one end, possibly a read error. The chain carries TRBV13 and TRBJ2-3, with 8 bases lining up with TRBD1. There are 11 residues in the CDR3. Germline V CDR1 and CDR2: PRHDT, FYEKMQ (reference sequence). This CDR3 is CASSWGQVKDF. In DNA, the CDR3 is TGTGCCAGCAGCTGGGGACAGGTGAAGGATTTT.

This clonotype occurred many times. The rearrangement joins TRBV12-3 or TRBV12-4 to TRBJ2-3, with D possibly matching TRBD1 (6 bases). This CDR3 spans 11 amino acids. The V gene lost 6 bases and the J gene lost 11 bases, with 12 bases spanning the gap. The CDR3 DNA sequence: TGTGCCAGCAGATCAGGGGCACTGCAGTATTTT. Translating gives CASRSGALQYF.

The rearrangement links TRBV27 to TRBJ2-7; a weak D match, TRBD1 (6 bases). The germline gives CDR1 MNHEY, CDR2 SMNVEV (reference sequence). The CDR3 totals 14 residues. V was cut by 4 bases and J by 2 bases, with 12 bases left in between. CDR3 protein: CASSYQGKTYEQYF. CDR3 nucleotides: TGTGCCAGCAGTTACCAGGGGAAGACCTACGAGCAGTACTTC.

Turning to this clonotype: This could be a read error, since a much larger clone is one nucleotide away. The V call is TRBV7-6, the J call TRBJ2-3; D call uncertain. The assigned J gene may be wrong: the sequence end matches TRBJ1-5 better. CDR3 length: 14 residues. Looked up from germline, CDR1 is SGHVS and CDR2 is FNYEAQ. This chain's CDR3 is CASSSHPSRDTQHF. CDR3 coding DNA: TGTGCCAGCAGTTCCCACCCTTCAAGGGATACGCAGCATTTT.

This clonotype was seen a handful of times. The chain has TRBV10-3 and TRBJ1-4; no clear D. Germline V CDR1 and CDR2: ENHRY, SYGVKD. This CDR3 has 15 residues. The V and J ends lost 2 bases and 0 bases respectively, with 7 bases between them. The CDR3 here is CAISEVAATNEKLFF. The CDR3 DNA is TGTGCCATCAGTGAGGTGGCAGCAACTAATGAAAAACTGTTTTTT.

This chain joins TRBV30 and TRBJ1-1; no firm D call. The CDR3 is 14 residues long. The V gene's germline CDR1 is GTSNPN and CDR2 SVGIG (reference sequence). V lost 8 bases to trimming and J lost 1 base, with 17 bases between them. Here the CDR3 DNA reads TGTGCCCATGACGCTTATAGGGAGAACACTGAAGCTTTCTTT. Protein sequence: CAHDAYRENTEAFF.

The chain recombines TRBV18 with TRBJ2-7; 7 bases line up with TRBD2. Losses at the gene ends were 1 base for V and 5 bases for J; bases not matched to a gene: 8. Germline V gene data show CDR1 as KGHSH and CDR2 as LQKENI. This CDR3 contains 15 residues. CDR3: CASSPRGAGSDEQYF. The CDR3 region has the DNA TGTGCCAGCTCACCACGGGGAGCGGGATCGGACGAGCAGTACTTC.

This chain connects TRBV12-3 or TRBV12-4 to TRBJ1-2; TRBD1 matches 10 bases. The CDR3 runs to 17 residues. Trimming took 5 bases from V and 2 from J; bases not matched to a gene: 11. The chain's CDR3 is CASSTRTGGGRNYGYTF. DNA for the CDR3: TGTGCCAGCAGTACCAGGACAGGGGGAGGTAGGAACTATGGCTACACCTTC.

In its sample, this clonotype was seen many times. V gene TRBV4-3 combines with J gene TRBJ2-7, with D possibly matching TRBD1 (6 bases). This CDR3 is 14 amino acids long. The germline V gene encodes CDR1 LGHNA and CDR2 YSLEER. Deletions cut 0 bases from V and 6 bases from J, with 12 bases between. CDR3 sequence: CASSQDPTGREQYF. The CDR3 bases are TGCGCCAGCAGCCAAGATCCCACAGGGCGCGAGCAGTACTTC.

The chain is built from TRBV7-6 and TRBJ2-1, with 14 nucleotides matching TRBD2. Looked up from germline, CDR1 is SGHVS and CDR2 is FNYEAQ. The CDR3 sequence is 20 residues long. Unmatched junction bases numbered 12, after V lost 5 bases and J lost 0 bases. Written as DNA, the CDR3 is TGTGCCAGCAGCAGATATGGGACTAGCGGGAGCCCTTCCTCCTACAATGAGCAGTTCTTC. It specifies CASSRYGTSGSPSSYNEQFF.

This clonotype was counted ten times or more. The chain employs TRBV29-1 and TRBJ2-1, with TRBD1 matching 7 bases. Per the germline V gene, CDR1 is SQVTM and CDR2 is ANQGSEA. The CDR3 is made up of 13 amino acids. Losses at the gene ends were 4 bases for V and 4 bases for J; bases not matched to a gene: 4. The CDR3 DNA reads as TGCAGCGTTGTAACAGGGGATTACAATGAGCAGTTCTTC. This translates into CSVVTGDYNEQFF.

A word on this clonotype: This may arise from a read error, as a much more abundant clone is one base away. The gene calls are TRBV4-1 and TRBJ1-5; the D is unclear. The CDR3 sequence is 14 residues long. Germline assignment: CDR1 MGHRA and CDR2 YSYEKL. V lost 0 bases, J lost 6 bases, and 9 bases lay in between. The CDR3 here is CASSQEPGFQPQHF. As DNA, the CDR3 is TGCGCCAGCAGCCAAGAGCCAGGTTTTCAGCCCCAGCATTTT.

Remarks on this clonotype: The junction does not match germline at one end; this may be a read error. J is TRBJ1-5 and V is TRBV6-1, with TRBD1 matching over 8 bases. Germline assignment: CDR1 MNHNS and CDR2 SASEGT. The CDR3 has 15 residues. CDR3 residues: CASSPLAGGNRPQHF. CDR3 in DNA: TGTGCCAGCAGTCCGCTTGCAGGGGGCAATCGGCCCCAGCATTTT.

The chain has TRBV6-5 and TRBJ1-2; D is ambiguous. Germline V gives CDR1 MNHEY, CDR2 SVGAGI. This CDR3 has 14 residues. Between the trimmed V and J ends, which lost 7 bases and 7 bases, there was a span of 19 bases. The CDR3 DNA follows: TGTGCCAGCAAAGCCGGGAGTCCTCTTGGTGGCTACACCTTC. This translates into CASKAGSPLGGYTF.

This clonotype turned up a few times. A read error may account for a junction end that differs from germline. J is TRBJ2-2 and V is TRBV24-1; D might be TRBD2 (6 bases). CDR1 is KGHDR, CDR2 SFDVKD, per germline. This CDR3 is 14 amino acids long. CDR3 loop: CATSSSFNTGGLFF. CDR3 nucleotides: TGTGCCACCTCCAGTAGCTTTAACACCGGGGGGCTGTTTTTT.

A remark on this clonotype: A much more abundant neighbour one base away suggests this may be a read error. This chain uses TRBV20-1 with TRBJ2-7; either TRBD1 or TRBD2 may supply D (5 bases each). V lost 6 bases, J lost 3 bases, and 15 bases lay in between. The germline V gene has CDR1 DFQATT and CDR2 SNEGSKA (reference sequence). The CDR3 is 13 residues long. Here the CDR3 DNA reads TGCAGTGCCCCGGGACGAGATTACTACGAGCAGTACTTC. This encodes CSAPGRDYYEQYF.

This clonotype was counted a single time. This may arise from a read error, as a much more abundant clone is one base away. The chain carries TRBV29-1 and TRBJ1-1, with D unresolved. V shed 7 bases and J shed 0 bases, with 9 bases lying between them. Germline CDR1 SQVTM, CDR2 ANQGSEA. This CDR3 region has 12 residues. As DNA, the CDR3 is TGCAGCGGAGTGTCCATGAACACTGAAGCTTTCTTT. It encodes CSGVSMNTEAFF. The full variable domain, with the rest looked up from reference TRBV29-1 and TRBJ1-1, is SAVISQKPSRDICQRGTSLTIQCQVDSQVTMMFWYRQQPGQSLTLIATANQGSEATYESGFVIDKFPISRPNLTFSTLTVSNMSPEDSSIYLCSGVSMNTEAFFGQGTRLTVV.

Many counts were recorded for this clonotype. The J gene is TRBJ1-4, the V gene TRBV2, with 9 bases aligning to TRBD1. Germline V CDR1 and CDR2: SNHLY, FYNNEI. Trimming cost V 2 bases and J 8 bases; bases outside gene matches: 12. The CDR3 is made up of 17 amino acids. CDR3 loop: CASSEMGPGQGGEKLFF. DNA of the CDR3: TGTGCCAGCAGTGAAATGGGACCGGGACAGGGAGGAGAAAAACTGTTTTTT.

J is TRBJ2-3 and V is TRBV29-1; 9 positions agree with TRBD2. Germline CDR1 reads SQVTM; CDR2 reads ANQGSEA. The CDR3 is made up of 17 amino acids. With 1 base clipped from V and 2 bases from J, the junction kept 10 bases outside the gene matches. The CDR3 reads CSVEGGRTSESTDTQYF. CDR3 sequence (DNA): TGCAGCGTTGAAGGAGGTAGGACTAGCGAGTCCACAGATACGCAGTATTTT.